What follows are 16 T cell receptor beta chains derived from one specimen sequenced in a study of tumor-infiltrating lymphocytes in primary liver carcinoma. Priming with a constant-region primer yielded TCR beta cDNA from around 0.45 ug total RNA. Slightly modified ARM-PCR served as the procedure for the TCR beta libraries. These libraries came from three rounds of nested multiplex PCR. TRBV1-TRBV30 forward primers paired with a C-beta reverse primer drove the first two PCR rounds, ten to eleven cycles each. TCRdb passed the multiplex PCR reads through MiXCR, listing each CDR3 protein once. Of about 330,000 distinct CDR3 sequences listed, around 60% are singletons. Unsorted whole blood supplied the blood RNA, and germline DNA was isolated too. The sequenced material came from peripheral blood. The receptors were sampled from a man aged 35-49 years with primary liver carcinoma and hepatitis B virus infection.

About this clonotype: The conserved phenylalanine or tryptophan is not found at the CDR3 terminus, so this likely reflects a read error. The chain employs TRBV10-2 and TRBJ2-7; D uncertain. The CDR3 runs 14 residues. V lost 4 bases and J 0 bases, leaving 10 bases between the germline ends. Germline V gene sequence: CDR1 WSHSY, CDR2 SAAADI. CDR3 protein: CASSVLSSSYEQYL. CDR3 nucleotides: TGCGCCAGCAGTGTACTATCGAGCTCCTACGAGCAGTACTTA.

This clonotype appeared a few times. This rearrangement joins TRBV6-2 or TRBV6-3 to TRBJ2-3, with TRBD1 identical over 8 bases. After removal of 6 bases from V and 5 bases from J, the junction contained 7 bases not matched to a gene. CDR3 size: 14 residues. CDR1 MNHEY and CDR2 SVGEGT come from the germline V gene. The CDR3 DNA reads TGTGCCAGCAGGACAGGGGTTGGCATAGATACGCAGTATTTT. Encoded protein: CASRTGVGIDTQYF.

This clonotype was seen many times. This sequence joins TRBV24-1 and TRBJ2-1; TRBD1 aligns across 8 bases. There are 18 residues in the CDR3. Trimming removed 3 bases from V and 1 base from J; junction bases left unmatched: 10. Germline CDR1 KGHDR, CDR2 SFDVKD. The CDR3 nucleotides read TGTGCCACCAGTGATACCGCCGGACAGGGTGGTTCCTACAATGAGCAGTTCTTC. This translates into CATSDTAGQGGSYNEQFF.

This clonotype came up a few times. The gene calls are TRBV29-1 and TRBJ2-7, with D tentatively TRBD2 (5 bases). CDR3 size: 14 residues. V lost 4 bases, J lost 3 bases, and 16 bases lay in between. CDR1 is SQVTM and CDR2 is ANQGSEA in the germline V gene. In nucleotides, the CDR3 is TGCAGCGTTGTTTTAGTGGGAGTATTCTACGAGCAGTACTTC. Translated, it gives CSVVLVGVFYEQYF.

The gene calls are TRBV4-1 and TRBJ2-3; possibly TRBD2 for D (5 bases). CDR1 and CDR2 from the germline V gene are MGHRA and YSYEKL. The ends were cut back, 4 bases at V and 1 base at J, with 15 bases in the middle. CDR3 length: 16 amino acids. For the CDR3, the DNA is TGCGCCAGCAGCCCCCGGGGTCTCGGTGGCACAGATACGCAGTATTTT. This gives the protein CASSPRGLGGTDTQYF.

As to this clonotype: A read error is likely, as this CDR3 ends without the conserved phenylalanine or tryptophan. The chain combines TRBV29-1 with TRBJ2-1; 7 positions agree with TRBD2. V lost 7 bases, J lost 6 bases, and 6 bases stayed unmatched. This CDR3 spans 12 amino acids. Germline CDR1 reads SQVTM; CDR2 reads ANQGSEA. The CDR3 DNA sequence: TGCAGCGCCGGGGGGAGCTCCAATGAGCAGTTCTCC. It encodes CSAGGSSNEQFS.

On this clonotype itself: At one boundary the junction diverges from the germline segment, which might be a read error. The DNA of the CDR3 is TGTGCCAGCAGCCTCTCGAGGGGGACGGGAGGGCAGAATGAGCAATTCTTC. This codes for CASSLSRGTGGQNEQFF. This sequence joins TRBV11-3 and TRBJ2-1; TRBD2 aligns across 8 bases. This CDR3 is built from 17 residues. Per the germline V gene, CDR1 is SGHNT and CDR2 is YENEEA.

The chain employs TRBV19 and TRBJ1-2; no definite D call. V lost 2 bases to trimming and J lost 8 bases, with 15 bases between them. The CDR3 runs to 14 residues. CDR1 and CDR2 from the germline V gene are LNHDA and SQIVND (reference sequence). The CDR3 here is CASSIFGQAKGYTF. CDR3 bases: TGTGCCAGTAGTATATTCGGGCAGGCGAAAGGCTACACCTTC. Full variable domain (outside the CDR3, taken from reference TRBV19 and TRBJ1-2): DGGITQSPKYLFRKEGQNVTLSCEQNLNHDAMYWYRQDPGQGLRLIYYSQIVNDFQKGDIAEGYSVSREKKESFPLTVTSAQKNPTAFYLCASSIFGQAKGYTFGSGTRLTVV.

The gene calls are TRBV7-9 and TRBJ2-3, with 10 bases matching TRBD1. CDR3 size: 15 residues. After removal of 5 bases from V and 4 bases from J, the junction contained 6 bases not matched to a gene. Germline V gene lookup returns CDR1 SEHNR and CDR2 FQNEAQ (reference sequence). This CDR3 reads CASSRQTGGADTQYF. The CDR3 DNA reads TGTGCCAGCAGCCGACAGACAGGGGGCGCAGATACGCAGTATTTT.

On this clonotype: A junction end diverges from the germline sequence, so it may reflect a read error. This chain uses TRBV4-3 with TRBJ2-6; D gene ambiguous. CDR3 length equals 18 residues. Per germline, CDR1 LGHNA and CDR2 YSLEER. CDR3 nucleotide sequence: TGCGCCAGCAGTTCAACCAGGCAGGAAGCCTCTGGGGTCAACGTCCTGACTTTC. Translated: CASSSTRQEASGVNVLTF.

This clonotype was observed at least ten times. This chain links TRBV29-1 with TRBJ2-1; D is unclear. In germline, CDR1 is SQVTM, CDR2 ANQGSEA. The CDR3 runs to 11 residues. Trimming pared 4 bases from V and 5 bases from J, leaving 6 bases between. The CDR3 DNA sequence: TGCAGCGTTGGGTTCGACAATGAGCAGTTCTTC. Translated: CSVGFDNEQFF.

This clonotype appeared a single time. The junction departs from the called germline gene at one end, perhaps through a read error. The chain combines TRBV6-1 with TRBJ1-1, with 8 nucleotides matching TRBD1. The V gene's germline CDR1 is MNHNS and CDR2 SASEGT. This CDR3 region has 17 residues. The CDR3 bases are TGTGCCAACAGTGAATTGAATACAGGGGGATGGAACACTGAAGCTTTCTTT. It is translated as CANSELNTGGWNTEAFF.

This clonotype was observed at least ten times. The chain has TRBV11-2 and TRBJ1-3; D not certain. This CDR3 is built from 15 residues. Germline V lookup: CDR1 SGHAT, CDR2 FQNNGV. The V end lost 7 bases, the J end lost 0 bases, and 13 bases lay between the germline ends. CDR3 protein: CASTVSSLSGNTIYF. CDR3 DNA: TGTGCCAGCACCGTTTCCAGTCTCTCTGGAAACACCATATATTTT.

This clonotype was recorded many times. The rearrangement uses TRBV14 and TRBJ2-3, with a possible D match to TRBD1 (5 bases). The CDR3 length is 16 residues. CDR1 SGHDN and CDR2 FVKESK come from the germline V gene. Trimming removed 1 base from V and 5 bases from J, with 16 bases in between. As DNA, the CDR3 is TGTGCCAGCAGCCAAGCAGACCTCATAAGGGGAGATACGCAGTATTTT. Translated, it gives CASSQADLIRGDTQYF.

The rearrangement links TRBV11-2 to TRBJ2-7; D not resolved. CDR1 and CDR2 from the germline V gene are SGHAT and FQNNGV. The CDR3 contains 14 residues. Trimming removed 0 bases at V and 12 bases at J, with 18 bases between. In nucleotides, the CDR3 is TGTGCCAGCAGCTTAGATCGAGAGGTTTACGAGTGGTACTTC. It encodes CASSLDREVYEWYF.

This clonotype was detected ten times or more. The chain is built from TRBV12-3 or TRBV12-4 and TRBJ1-1; perhaps TRBD1 as D (6 bases). CDR3 length: 14 residues. The V end lost 4 bases, the J end lost 5 bases, and 14 bases lay between the germline ends. CDR3 bases: TGTGCCAGCAGTTGGGGGGGCAGCGGGACTGAAGCTTTCTTT. Its translation is CASSWGGSGTEAFF.